This TCR beta chain was obtained from a study of cytomegalovirus exposure and HLA in healthy donors. The germline gives CDR1 SQVTM, CDR2 ANQGSEA. CDR3 length: 14 residues. V was pared by 6 bases and J by 6 bases, with 6 bases of the junction left unmatched. Details on this clone: The antigen is undetermined.

Whole-study findings and limits: The investigators catalogued some 160 TCR beta chains as cytomegalovirus-associated. In the 120 validation repertoires, a later analysis found that first-cohort TCR clusters tended to co-occur.

Sequencing used immunoSEQ multiplex PCR; TCRdb keeps in-frame clones, though not all of them. Altogether over 120,000 clones are present, about nine tenths being singletons, with the ten largest covering about 6.7%. Separate from the approximately 670-subject first cohort was the roughly 130-subject validation cohort, to which the donors belonged. The sequence was collected from a woman aged 25-40 years in good health and CMV-seropositive. Sequences were obtained from PBMCs. The chain is built from TRBV29-1 and TRBJ2-1, with 12 bases that match TRBD2. As DNA, the CDR3 is TGCAGCGTCCTCGGACTAGCGGGGATCAATGAGCAGTTCTTC. Residues: CSVLGLAGINEQFF.